The sample holds many counts of the clone carrying this T cell receptor (beta chain). These data belong to a study of T cells in Graves' hyperthyroidism and ophthalmopathy. The CDR3 runs to 14 residues. Trimming pared 1 base from V and 7 bases from J, leaving 13 bases between. Germline CDR1 and CDR2: LGHDT and YNNKEL (reference sequence). RNA transcripts were the template for amplifying TCR beta CDR3 regions. The HTBI primer set was used in a first-round RT-PCR of the TCR CDR3. From the multiplex PCR reads, TCRdb called clonotypes with MiXCR, one entry per CDR3 protein. This sample has roughly 420,000 distinct CDR3 sequences, with roughly 13% found just once. Aged 18 to 65, the patients had hyperthyroidism that was newly diagnosed and had lasted under 2 months.

V gene TRBV3-1 combines with J gene TRBJ2-5, with D perhaps TRBD2 (6 bases). The origin of this receptor is a woman aged 18-29 years with Graves' hyperthyroidism. Sample: blood. The CDR3 region has the DNA TGTGCCAGCAGCCAAGGGCTAGGTAGCGGGACCCAGTACTTC. This codes for CASSQGLGSGTQYF.